The rows below give T cell receptor beta chains drawn from one sample of a study of shared clonotypes between healthy human individuals. The table came from immunoSEQ multiplex PCR; TCRdb's copy has only in-frame clones and leaves some out. Of more than 400,000 clones listed, more than 95% are singletons. Sequenced input: naive CD4+ T cells sorted from blood. The source is a woman aged 30 to 39 in good health. Both conserved end residues are trimmed from each CDR3.

J: TRBJ2-2; length: 12; V: TRBV2; CDR3: ASSWTGSTGELF
J: TRBJ1-1; length: 13; V: TRBV7-9; CDR3: ASSLAAGQNTEAF
J: TRBJ2-7; length: 11; V: TRBV21-1; CDR3: ASSTRQGYEQY
J: TRBJ2-1; length: 8; V: TRBV20-1; CDR3: SAYGTSHF
J: TRBJ2-3; length: 14; V: TRBV11-2; CDR3: ASRNKPGARTDTQY
J: TRBJ2-7; length: 12; V: TRBV21-1; CDR3: ASSIRTGSYEQY
J: TRBJ2-7; length: 10; V: TRBV27; CDR3: ASRQGSREQY
J: TRBJ2-1; length: 13; V: TRBV10-3; CDR3: AISGRTGAYNEQF
J: TRBJ1-1; length: 11; V: TRBV19; CDR3: ASSIGNRGDAF
J: TRBJ2-3; length: 12; V: TRBV5-3; CDR3: ASSVRVRTDTQY
J: TRBJ2-7; length: 14; V: TRBV28; CDR3: ASMVAAGQGFYEQY
J: -; length: 14; V: TRBV13; CDR3: ASSLQRLAGFGEQY
J: TRBJ2-3; length: 11; V: TRBV29-1; CDR3: SVEEEPVRAQY
J: TRBJ2-7; length: 13; V: TRBV28; CDR3: ASVQLGPSRDEQY
J: TRBJ1-1; length: 11; V: TRBV7-3; CDR3: ASSNTGSTEAF
J: TRBJ2-1; length: 10; V: TRBV29-1; CDR3: SVVRGFVEQF
J: TRBJ2-1; length: 13; V: TRBV6-1; CDR3: ASRPQTSSYNEQF
J: TRBJ2-1; length: 12; V: TRBV5-1; CDR3: ASSLAAGLDEQF
J: TRBJ1-5; length: 11; V: TRBV29-1; CDR3: SVVYSANQPQH
J: TRBJ2-7; length: 12; V: TRBV10-3; CDR3: AIRQGTSSYEQY
J: TRBJ2-6; length: 17; V: TRBV28; CDR3: ASSFSMSKLGPGANVLT
J: TRBJ1-2; length: 12; V: TRBV5-1; CDR3: ASSLRGENYGYT
J: TRBJ2-7; length: 11; V: TRBV5-4; CDR3: ASSVAHSGEQY
J: TRBJ1-1; length: 11; V: TRBV11-2; CDR3: ASSPNTNTEAF
J: TRBJ1-3; length: 10; V: TRBV28; CDR3: ASSRAGNTIY
J: -; length: 11; V: TRBV4-1; CDR3: ASSQTGVGEQY
J: TRBJ2-1; length: 9; V: TRBV28; CDR3: ASSSSPEQF
J: TRBJ2-3; length: 13; V: TRBV29-1; CDR3: SVGLSGGSGDTQY
J: TRBJ2-6; length: 16; V: TRBV7-2; CDR3: ASSFSIGGSSGANVLT
J: TRBJ2-3; length: 15; V: TRBV5-1; CDR3: ASSLDERAGAGDTQY
J: TRBJ2-3; length: 13; V: TRBV10-1; CDR3: ASSELAASTDTQY
J: TRBJ2-7; length: 12; V: TRBV25-1; CDR3: ASSGALRTYEQY
J: TRBJ2-3; length: 13; V: TRBV27; CDR3: ASNYYSGSGDTQY
J: TRBJ1-4; length: 12; V: TRBV28; CDR3: ASSTGTVPEKLF
J: TRBJ2-7; length: 13; V: TRBV28; CDR3: ASSFGGTGVHEQY
J: TRBJ2-3; length: 11; V: TRBV7-9; CDR3: ASSVRQTDTQY
J: TRBJ1-2; length: 11; V: TRBV6-5; CDR3: ASSRDSQYGYT
J: TRBJ1-1; length: 13; V: TRBV7-9; CDR3: ASSLGDRKNTEAF
J: TRBJ2-1; length: 15; V: TRBV27; CDR3: ASSLYLTDSSYNEQF
J: TRBJ1-1; length: 9; V: TRBV27; CDR3: ATWSNAEAF
J: TRBJ2-7; length: 12; V: TRBV5-4; CDR3: ASSPGPTDNEQY
J: TRBJ1-2; length: 11; V: TRBV7-9; CDR3: ASSLDRIYGYT